This is a list of T cell receptor beta chains from one sample in a study of blood T cell repertoires in COVID-19. This table comes from immunoSEQ multiplex PCR, and its TCRdb copy is limited to in-frame clones, with some not included. This sample has some 48,000 clones, with around 86% found just once. Sequenced sample: peripheral blood. Receptor source: a woman of 80 years or more with COVID-19, enrolled during active disease. Both conserved end residues are part of each CDR3. D genes are given only for firm matches. Clone size is shown for a subset of rows, as once, few, many or a class of expanded clone.

V	D	J	size	CDR3	DNA
TRBV28	TRBD1	TRBJ1-2	-	CASSDRQGYYGYTF	TGTGCCAGCAGTGATCGACAGGGCTACTATGGCTACACCTTC
TRBV5-1	-	TRBJ2-7	-	CASSPGQSYEQYF	TGCGCCAGCAGCCCCGGACAGTCCTACGAGCAGTACTTC
TRBV7-9	TRBD1	TRBJ1-2	-	CASSPRQGATQDYGYTF	TGTGCCAGCAGCCCCAGACAGGGGGCTACGCAGGACTATGGCTACACCTTC
TRBV6-5	-	TRBJ1-2	-	CASSSQAYGYTF	TGTGCCAGCAGTTCACAGGCATATGGCTACACCTTC
TRBV4-1	-	TRBJ1-3	-	CASSQNGGGNTIYF	TGCGCCAGCAGCCAAAATGGGGGGGGAAACACCATATATTTT
TRBV11-2	-	TRBJ1-2	-	CASSRDTNYGYTF	TGTGCCAGCAGCCGTGACACGAACTATGGCTACACCTTC
TRBV7-8	-	TRBJ2-6	-	CASSLRRSSSGANVLTF	TGTGCCAGCAGCTTAAGGAGAAGTAGCTCTGGGGCCAACGTCCTGACTTTC
TRBV16	-	TRBJ1-3	-	CASSQTPLGNTIYF	TGTGCCAGCAGCCAAACTCCCCTTGGAAACACCATATATTTT
TRBV6-6	TRBD1	TRBJ2-3	-	CASSLQGGGTDTQYF	TGTGCCAGCAGCTTACAAGGGGGCGGCACAGATACGCAGTATTTT
TRBV4-1	TRBD2	TRBJ2-3	-	CASSQFGTSGGLLYF	TGCGCCAGCAGCCAGTTCGGGACTAGCGGGGGCTTGCTGTATTTT
TRBV5-1	-	TRBJ1-2	few	CASSGTSPPSTF	TGCGCCAGCAGCGGGACTTCCCCTCCTTCCACCTTC
TRBV18	-	TRBJ1-1	-	CASSPRWGSTEAFF	TGTGCCAGCTCCCCTCGATGGGGCAGCACTGAAGCTTTCTTT
TRBV5-4	TRBD1	TRBJ2-1	-	CASSLGTGFSYNEQFF	TGTGCCAGCAGCTTAGGGACAGGGTTTTCCTACAATGAGCAGTTCTTC
TRBV27	TRBD1	TRBJ1-2	few	CASSLGQGAKYYGYTF	TGTGCCAGCAGTTTGGGACAGGGGGCGAAGTACTATGGCTACACCTTC
TRBV13	TRBD1	TRBJ1-5	-	CASSQGTGPYSNQPQHF	TGTGCCAGCAGCCAAGGGACAGGTCCCTATAGCAATCAGCCCCAGCATTTT
TRBV27	TRBD2	TRBJ2-7	-	CASSPSSGLAYEQYF	TGTGCCAGCAGTCCCTCCTCGGGACTAGCGTACGAGCAGTACTTC
TRBV5-1	-	TRBJ2-3	-	CASSLAGYVPSTDTQYF	TGCGCCAGCAGCTTGGCCGGGTACGTCCCTAGCACAGATACGCAGTATTTT
TRBV24-1	TRBD1	TRBJ1-2	-	CATSEAGQGNYGYTF	TGTGCCACCAGTGAGGCCGGACAGGGTAACTATGGCTACACCTTC
TRBV7-2	-	TRBJ2-1	-	CASSSQRVNEQFF	TGTGCCAGCAGCTCCCAGCGGGTCAATGAGCAGTTCTTC
TRBV7-2	TRBD1	TRBJ1-1	-	CASSHRDRRTEAFF	TGTGCCAGCAGCCACCGGGACAGACGGACTGAAGCTTTCTTT
TRBV21-1	-	TRBJ2-7	few	CASSKAPSGRGTYEQYF	TGTGCCAGCAGCAAAGCACCTAGCGGGAGGGGGACCTACGAGCAGTACTTC
TRBV5-1	-	TRBJ2-7	-	CASSLVGSSYEQYF	TGCGCCAGCAGCTTGGTGGGCAGCTCCTACGAGCAGTACTTC
TRBV19	-	TRBJ1-2	once	CASSKQVNYGYTF	TGTGCCAGTAGTAAGCAGGTTAACTATGGCTACACCTTC